The clone carrying this T cell receptor beta chain was observed a few times. Genomic DNA was subjected to two-round multiplex PCR for amplification of TCR beta CDR3. Amplification during the initial PCR round employed primers specific to each TRBV and TRBJ gene. TCRdb itself ran the multiplex PCR reads through MiXCR, one entry per CDR3 protein. This sample yields around 13,000 distinct CDR3 sequences, of which 43% are seen a single time; around 40% belongs to the top ten. The data stem from a study of prognosis after radiotherapy for stage I lung cancer. About the study: A few patients had oligometastatic NSCLC after their primary tumor was surgically resected, and fourteen patients had newly diagnosed primary stage I lung tumors. The non-small cell lung cancer patients were all considered medically inoperable, with comorbidities accounting for this in under 15 of them.

Germline V gene data show CDR1 as SEHNR and CDR2 as FQNEAQ (reference sequence). The CDR3 extends over 14 amino acids. V shed 1 base and J shed 10 bases, with 16 bases lying between them. The J gene is TRBJ1-1, the V gene TRBV7-9, with D unclear. This sequence originates from a donor over 45 with non-small cell lung cancer. The sequencing here drew on PBMCs, taken before or after stereotactic body radiation therapy (not recorded which). The CDR3 coding sequence is TGTGCCAGCAGCTTAGAGGGAGGGTTGATTGGAGCTTTCTTT. Translating gives CASSLEGGLIGAFF.